This T cell receptor (beta chain) was identified during a study of cytomegalovirus exposure and HLA in healthy donors. Study-wide findings and caveats: Cytomegalovirus association was assigned to over 150 TCR beta chains.

Remarks on this clone: Antigen unknown. One end of the junction fails to match germline, which may point to a read error.

The PCR made use of 60 Vbeta and 13 Jbeta primers. TCRdb's copy holds only in-frame clones and misses some; the assay was immunoSEQ multiplex PCR. The data show some 60,000 clones, roughly 77% seen once. This CDR3 is built from 16 residues. Germline lookup yields CDR1 SEHNR and CDR2 FQNEAQ (reference sequence). The clonotype comes from a woman aged 25 to 39 in good health and CMV-seronegative. Sequenced input: PBMCs. The chain uses TRBV7-9 and TRBJ2-1; 8 nucleotides line up with TRBD1. The CDR3 loop reads CSSSLVPGGFYNEQFF. In nucleotides, the CDR3 is TGTTCCAGCAGCTTAGTGCCAGGGGGCTTCTACAATGAGCAGTTCTTC.